A selection of T cell receptor beta chains follows, all from one sample in a study of graft-versus-host responses after intestinal transplantation. Method: immunoSEQ multiplex PCR; TCRdb's copy keeps in-frame clones and lacks some. The repertoire holds about 15,000 clones, with about 70% as singletons. The sequencing used ileum tissue, collected around 720 days after intestinal transplantation. The receptor source for this set is a human patient who received an intestinal transplant, so some T cells may come from the graft donor. The conserved cysteine and the conserved F or W are not part of the CDR3 here. Each record gives: V gene, J gene, D gene, clone size, CDR3 protein. The D gene is left open where the match is weak. Clone size is not always given. Where it is, it says once, few, many or a class for expanded clones.

TRBV11-2	TRBJ2-7	-	-	ASSLDGTIHYEQY
TRBV5-6	TRBJ2-7	TRBD1	-	ASRPTGGGEQY
TRBV29-1	TRBJ2-2	-	-	SVVGYRNTGELF
TRBV5-1	TRBJ2-7	TRBD1	-	ASSGDRGRYEQY
TRBV10-1	TRBJ2-3	-	-	ASSALGATDTQY
TRBV7-8	TRBJ2-7	-	-	ASSLGGQRADEQY
TRBV5-4	-	-	-	ASSSGTPSSYEQY
TRBV5-1	TRBJ2-3	TRBD2	-	ASSFALAGATDTQY
TRBV2	TRBJ2-1	-	-	ASSYGWARADSSYNEQF
TRBV27	TRBJ1-3	-	-	ASSLQTTPTSIRGNTIY
TRBV28	TRBJ2-3	-	-	ASSSQGADTQY
TRBV7-6	TRBJ2-3	TRBD2	-	ASGSSGGASDTQY
TRBV7-9	TRBJ2-5	-	-	ASSLSGETQY
TRBV29-1	TRBJ2-1	-	-	SVARLRDKGYNEQF
TRBV29-1	TRBJ2-7	-	once	SVAVVGQSSYEQY
TRBV20-1	TRBJ1-2	-	few	SARDHRYT
TRBV2	TRBJ2-1	-	-	ASRRGTTFNEQF
TRBV27	TRBJ2-2	TRBD2	-	ASKIAGEAGELF
TRBV6-5	TRBJ2-3	-	-	ASSQRSTDTQY
TRBV7-2	TRBJ1-3	-	-	ASSFATDTSSGNTIY
TRBV2	TRBJ1-6	-	-	ASRTGAGNNSPLH
TRBV10-3	TRBJ2-1	-	-	AISPGPGEGQF
TRBV28	TRBJ2-7	TRBD1	-	ASSTHGTGAR
TRBV28	TRBJ2-7	-	-	ASSFLAGATYEQY
TRBV5-1	TRBJ2-5	TRBD2	-	ASSLLAGGVEAQY
TRBV5-1	TRBJ2-5	TRBD2	-	ASSPTSGKKTQY
TRBV5-4	TRBJ1-1	-	-	ASSPDGTEAF
TRBV7-2	TRBJ1-6	TRBD1	-	ASSSQGAGYNSPLH
TRBV10-3	TRBJ2-7	-	-	ATGVLYEQY
TRBV9	TRBJ1-6	-	-	ASSVRGDLDSPLH
TRBV6-1	TRBJ2-1	-	-	ASRGQGLSNEQF
TRBV4-3	TRBJ1-5	TRBD1	-	ASSQDLTGQDYSNQPQH
TRBV9	TRBJ2-1	TRBD2	-	ASSTHAGLAGRNEQF
TRBV9	TRBJ2-7	-	-	ASSGRGHSYEQY
TRBV5-1	TRBJ2-3	TRBD2	-	ASSLGLAGAGDTQY
TRBV6-6	TRBJ1-2	-	-	ASIGQLSLGYT
TRBV11-2	TRBJ2-2	-	-	ASSHGNTNTGELF
TRBV9	TRBJ2-1	-	-	ASSARLGFYNEQF
TRBV11-3	TRBJ2-7	TRBD2	few	ASSLAPSGRGYEQY
TRBV19	TRBJ2-7	-	-	ASSIARDLSYEQY
TRBV6-5	TRBJ2-7	TRBD1	-	ASSPTGVTYEQY
TRBV2	TRBJ2-7	-	-	ASRQGWEQY
TRBV5-6	TRBJ2-5	-	-	ASSFGAVPQETQY
TRBV28	-	TRBD1	-	ASTLSPGQAYEQY
TRBV11-3	TRBJ2-1	-	-	ASSFRSSYNEQF
TRBV4-3	TRBJ2-7	TRBD2	few	ASSQDRQGGSYEQY
TRBV6-6	TRBJ1-5	TRBD1	-	AVRGTNQPQH
TRBV5-4	TRBJ2-1	TRBD2	-	ASSPRTSESYNEQF
TRBV30	TRBJ1-6	-	-	AWSVGGVGSPLH
TRBV7-2	TRBJ2-3	TRBD1	few	ASSLFQGAWDTQY
TRBV21-1	TRBJ1-2	-	medium-sized	ASSPSPGGAGYT
TRBV28	TRBJ2-2	-	-	ASSPEDTGELF
TRBV18	TRBJ2-5	TRBD1	-	ASSLGQRETQY